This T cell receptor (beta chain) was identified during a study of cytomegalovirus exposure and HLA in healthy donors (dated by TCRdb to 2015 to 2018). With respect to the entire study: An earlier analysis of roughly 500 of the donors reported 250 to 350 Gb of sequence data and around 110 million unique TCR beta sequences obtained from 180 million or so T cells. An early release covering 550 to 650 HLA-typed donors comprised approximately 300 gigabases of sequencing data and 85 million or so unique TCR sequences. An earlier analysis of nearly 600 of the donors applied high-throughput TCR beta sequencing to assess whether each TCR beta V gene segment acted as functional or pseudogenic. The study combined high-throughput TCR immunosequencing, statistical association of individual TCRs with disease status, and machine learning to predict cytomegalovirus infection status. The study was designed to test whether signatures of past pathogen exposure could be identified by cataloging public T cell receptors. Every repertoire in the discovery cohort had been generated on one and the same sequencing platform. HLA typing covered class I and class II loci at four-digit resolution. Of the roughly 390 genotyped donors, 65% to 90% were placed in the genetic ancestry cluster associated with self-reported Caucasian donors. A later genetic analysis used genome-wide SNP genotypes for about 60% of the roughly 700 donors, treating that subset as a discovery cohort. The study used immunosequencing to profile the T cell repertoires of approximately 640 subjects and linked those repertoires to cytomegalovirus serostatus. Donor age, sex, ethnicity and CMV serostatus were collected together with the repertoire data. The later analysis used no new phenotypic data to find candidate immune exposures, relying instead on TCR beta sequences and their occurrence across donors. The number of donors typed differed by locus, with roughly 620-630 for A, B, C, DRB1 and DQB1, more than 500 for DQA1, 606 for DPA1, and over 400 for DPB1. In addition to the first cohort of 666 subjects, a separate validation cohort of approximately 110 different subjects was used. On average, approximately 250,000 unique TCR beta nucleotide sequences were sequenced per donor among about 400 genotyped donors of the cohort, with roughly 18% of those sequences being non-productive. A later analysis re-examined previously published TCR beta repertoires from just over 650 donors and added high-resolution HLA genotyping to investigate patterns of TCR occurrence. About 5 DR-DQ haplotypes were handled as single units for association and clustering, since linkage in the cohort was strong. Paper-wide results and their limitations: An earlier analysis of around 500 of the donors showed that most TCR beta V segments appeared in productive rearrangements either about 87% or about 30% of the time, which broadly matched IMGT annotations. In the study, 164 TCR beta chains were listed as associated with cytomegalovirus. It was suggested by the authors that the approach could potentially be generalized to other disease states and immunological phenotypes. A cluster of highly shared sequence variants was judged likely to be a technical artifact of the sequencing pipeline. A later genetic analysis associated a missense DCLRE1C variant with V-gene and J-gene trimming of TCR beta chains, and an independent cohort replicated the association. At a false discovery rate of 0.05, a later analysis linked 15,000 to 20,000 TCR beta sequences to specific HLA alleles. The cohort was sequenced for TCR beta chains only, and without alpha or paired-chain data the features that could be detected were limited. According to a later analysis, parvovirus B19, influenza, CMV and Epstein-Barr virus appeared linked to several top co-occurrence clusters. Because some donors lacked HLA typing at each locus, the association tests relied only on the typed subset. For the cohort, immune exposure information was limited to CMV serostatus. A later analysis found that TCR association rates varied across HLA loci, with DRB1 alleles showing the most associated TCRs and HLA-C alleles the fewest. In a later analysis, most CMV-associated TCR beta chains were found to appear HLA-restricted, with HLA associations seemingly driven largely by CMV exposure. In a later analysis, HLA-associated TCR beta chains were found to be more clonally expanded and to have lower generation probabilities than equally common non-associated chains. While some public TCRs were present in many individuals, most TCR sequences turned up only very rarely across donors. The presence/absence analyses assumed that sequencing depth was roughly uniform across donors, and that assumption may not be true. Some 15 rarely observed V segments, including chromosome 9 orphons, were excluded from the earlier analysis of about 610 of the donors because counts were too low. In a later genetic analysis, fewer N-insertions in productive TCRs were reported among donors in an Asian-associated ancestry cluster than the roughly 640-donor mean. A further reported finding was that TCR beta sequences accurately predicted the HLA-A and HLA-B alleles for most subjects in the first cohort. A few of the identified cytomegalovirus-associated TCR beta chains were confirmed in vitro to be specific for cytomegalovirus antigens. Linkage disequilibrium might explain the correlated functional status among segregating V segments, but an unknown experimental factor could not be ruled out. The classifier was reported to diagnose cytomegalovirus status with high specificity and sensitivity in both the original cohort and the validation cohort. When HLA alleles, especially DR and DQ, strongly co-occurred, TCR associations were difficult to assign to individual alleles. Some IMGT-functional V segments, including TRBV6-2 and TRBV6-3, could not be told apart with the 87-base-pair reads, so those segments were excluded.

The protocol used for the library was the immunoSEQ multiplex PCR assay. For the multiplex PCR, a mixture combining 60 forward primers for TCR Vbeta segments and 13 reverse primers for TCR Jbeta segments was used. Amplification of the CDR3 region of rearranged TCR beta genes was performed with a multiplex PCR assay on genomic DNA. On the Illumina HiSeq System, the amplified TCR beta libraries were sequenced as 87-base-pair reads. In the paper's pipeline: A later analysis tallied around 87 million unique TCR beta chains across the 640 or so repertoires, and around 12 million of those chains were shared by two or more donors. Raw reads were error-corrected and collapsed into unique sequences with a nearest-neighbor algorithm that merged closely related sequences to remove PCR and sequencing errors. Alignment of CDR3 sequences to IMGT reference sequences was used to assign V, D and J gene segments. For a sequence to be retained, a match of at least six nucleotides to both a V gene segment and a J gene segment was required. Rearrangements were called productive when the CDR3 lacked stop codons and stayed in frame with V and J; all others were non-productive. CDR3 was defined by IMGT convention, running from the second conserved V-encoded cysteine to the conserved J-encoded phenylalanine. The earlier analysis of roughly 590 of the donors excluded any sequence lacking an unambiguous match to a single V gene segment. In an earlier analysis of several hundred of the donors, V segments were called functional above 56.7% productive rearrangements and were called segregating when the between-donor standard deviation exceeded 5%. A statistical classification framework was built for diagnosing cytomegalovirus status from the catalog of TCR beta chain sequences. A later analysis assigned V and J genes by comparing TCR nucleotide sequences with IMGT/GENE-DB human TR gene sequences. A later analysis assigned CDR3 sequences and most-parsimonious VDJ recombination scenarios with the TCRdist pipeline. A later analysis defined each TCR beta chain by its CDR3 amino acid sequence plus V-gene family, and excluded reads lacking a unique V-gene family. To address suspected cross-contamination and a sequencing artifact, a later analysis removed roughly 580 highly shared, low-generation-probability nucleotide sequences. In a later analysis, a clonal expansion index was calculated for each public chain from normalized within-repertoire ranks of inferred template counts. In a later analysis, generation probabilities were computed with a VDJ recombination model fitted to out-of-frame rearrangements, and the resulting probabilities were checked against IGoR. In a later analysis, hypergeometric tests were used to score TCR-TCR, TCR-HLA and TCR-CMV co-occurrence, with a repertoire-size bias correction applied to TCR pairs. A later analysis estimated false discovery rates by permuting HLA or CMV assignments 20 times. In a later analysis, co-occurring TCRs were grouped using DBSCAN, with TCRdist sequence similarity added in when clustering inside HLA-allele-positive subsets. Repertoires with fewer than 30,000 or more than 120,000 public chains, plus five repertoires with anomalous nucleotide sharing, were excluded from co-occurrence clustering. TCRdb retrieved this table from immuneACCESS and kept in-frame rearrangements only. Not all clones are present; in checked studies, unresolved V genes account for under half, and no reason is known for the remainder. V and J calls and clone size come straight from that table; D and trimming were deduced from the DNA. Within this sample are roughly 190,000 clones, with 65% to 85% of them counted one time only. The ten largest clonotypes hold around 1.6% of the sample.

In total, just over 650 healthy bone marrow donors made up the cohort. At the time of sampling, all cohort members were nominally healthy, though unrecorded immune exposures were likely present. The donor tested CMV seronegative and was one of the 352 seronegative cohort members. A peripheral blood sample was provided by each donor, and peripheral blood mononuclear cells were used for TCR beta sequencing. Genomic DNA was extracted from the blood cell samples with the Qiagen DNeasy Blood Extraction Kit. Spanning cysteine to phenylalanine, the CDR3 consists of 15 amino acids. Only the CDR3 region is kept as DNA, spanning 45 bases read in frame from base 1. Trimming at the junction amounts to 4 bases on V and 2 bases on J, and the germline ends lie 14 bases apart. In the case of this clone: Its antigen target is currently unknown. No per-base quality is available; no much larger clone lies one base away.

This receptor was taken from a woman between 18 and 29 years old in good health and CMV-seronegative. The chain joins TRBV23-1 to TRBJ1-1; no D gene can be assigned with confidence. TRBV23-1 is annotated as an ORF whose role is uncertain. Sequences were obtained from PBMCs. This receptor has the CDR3 CASSLTSRVNTEAFF. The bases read TGCGCCAGCAGTCTCACAAGTCGGGTAAACACTGAAGCTTTCTTT.